This TCR beta chain was profiled in a study of vaccination and CD4 T cells after COVID-19. The wider study: At a median approximately 100 days (range 35 to 161) after diagnosis, post-COVID samples were drawn. Findings and limits, study-wide: The median number of SARS-CoV-2-reactive clonotypes increased from around 21 to 38, a change that did not reach significance.

This clonotype was counted between two and nine times. Its specificity is unknown. TCRdb reprocessed the PCR reads via MiXCR and lists one record per CDR3 protein. The data show some 18,000 distinct CDR3 sequences, 60% seen once. The CDR3 is made up of 15 amino acids. Germline-derived CDR1 and CDR2 are DFQATT and SNEGSKA (reference sequence). The V and J ends lost 3 bases and 7 bases, in that order; junction bases with no gene match: 10. The sample consisted of CD4+ T cells from blood, taken after SARS-CoV-2 vaccination. This receptor was taken from a human donor who had recovered from COVID-19. V is TRBV20-1 and J is TRBJ2-2, with 8 bases matching TRBD2. CDR3 region: CSASSREGRYGELFF. In DNA, the CDR3 is TGCAGTGCTAGTTCTCGGGAGGGCCGGTACGGGGAGCTGTTTTTT.